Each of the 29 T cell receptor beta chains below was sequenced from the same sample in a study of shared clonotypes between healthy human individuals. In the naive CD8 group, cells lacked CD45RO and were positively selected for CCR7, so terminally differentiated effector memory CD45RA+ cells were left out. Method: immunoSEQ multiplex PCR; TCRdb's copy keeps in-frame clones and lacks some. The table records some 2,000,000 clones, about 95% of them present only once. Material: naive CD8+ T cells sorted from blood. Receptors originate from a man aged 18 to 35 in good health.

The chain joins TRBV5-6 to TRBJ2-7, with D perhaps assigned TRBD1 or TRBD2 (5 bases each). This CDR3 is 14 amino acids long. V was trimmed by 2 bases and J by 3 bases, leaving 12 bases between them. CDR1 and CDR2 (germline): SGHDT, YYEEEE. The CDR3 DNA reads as TGTGCCAGCAGCTTTGGGACGGTGGACTACGAGCAGTACTTC. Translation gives CASSFGTVDYEQYF.

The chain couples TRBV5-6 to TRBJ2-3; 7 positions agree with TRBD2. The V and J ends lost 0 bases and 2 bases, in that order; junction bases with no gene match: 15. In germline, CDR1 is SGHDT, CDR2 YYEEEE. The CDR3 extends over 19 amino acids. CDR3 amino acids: CASSLEGVLAGVVTDTQYF. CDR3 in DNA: TGTGCCAGCAGCTTGGAAGGAGTTCTGGCGGGAGTCGTCACAGATACGCAGTATTTT.

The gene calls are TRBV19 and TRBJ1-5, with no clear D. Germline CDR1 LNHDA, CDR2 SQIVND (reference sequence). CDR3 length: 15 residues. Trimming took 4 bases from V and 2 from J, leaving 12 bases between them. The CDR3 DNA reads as TGTGCCAGTAGTAGGTCAGACCTGGGCAATCAGCCCCAGCATTTT. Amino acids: CASSRSDLGNQPQHF.

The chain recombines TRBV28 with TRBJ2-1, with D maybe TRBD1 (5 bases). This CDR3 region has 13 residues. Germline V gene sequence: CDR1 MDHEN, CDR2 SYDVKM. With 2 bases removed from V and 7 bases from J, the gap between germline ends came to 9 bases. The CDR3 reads CASSLAGLNEQFF. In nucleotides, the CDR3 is TGTGCCAGCAGTTTAGCAGGGTTGAATGAGCAGTTCTTC.

The CDR3 protein is CASSQGLVQYEQYF. CDR3 nucleotides: TGTGCCAGCAGCCAAGGCCTAGTACAGTACGAGCAGTACTTC. This chain connects TRBV4-2 to TRBJ2-7; no clear D gene. CDR1 is LGHNA and CDR2 is YNFKEQ in the germline V gene. CDR3 length equals 14 residues. V dropped 1 base and J dropped 4 bases, with 11 bases sitting between them.

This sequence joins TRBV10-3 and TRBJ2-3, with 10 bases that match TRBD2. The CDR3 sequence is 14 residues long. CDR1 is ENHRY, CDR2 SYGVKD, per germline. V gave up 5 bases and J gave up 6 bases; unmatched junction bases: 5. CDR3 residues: CAISPSGGRDTQYF. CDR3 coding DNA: TGTGCCATCAGTCCTAGCGGGGGCCGGGATACGCAGTATTTT.

The CDR3 sequence is CASSQEPGGTGETQYF. In nucleotides, the CDR3 is TGCGCCAGCAGCCAAGAACCCGGCGGGACAGGGGAGACCCAGTACTTC. This rearrangement joins TRBV4-1 to TRBJ2-5; 9 bases are shared with TRBD1. Trimming removed 0 bases from V and 5 bases from J; junction bases left unmatched: 7. The CDR3 sequence is 16 residues long. Germline V gene sequence: CDR1 MGHRA, CDR2 YSYEKL.

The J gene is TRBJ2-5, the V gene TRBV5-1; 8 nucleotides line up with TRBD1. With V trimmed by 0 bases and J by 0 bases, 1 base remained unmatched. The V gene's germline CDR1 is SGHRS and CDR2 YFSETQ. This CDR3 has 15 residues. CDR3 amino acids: CASSLAQGDQETQYF. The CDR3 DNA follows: TGCGCCAGCAGCTTGGCACAGGGGGACCAAGAGACCCAGTACTTC. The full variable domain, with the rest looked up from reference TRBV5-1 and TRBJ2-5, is KAGVTQTPRYLIKTRGQQVTLSCSPISGHRSVSWYQQTPGQGLQFLFEYFSETQRNKGNFPGRFSGRQFSNSRSEMNVSTLELGDSALYLCASSLAQGDQETQYFGPGTRLLVL.

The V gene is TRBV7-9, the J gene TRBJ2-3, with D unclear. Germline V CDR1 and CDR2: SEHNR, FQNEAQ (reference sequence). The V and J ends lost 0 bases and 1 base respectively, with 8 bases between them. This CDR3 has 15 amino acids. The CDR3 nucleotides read TGTGCCAGCAGCTTAGCGACTTATGGCACAGATACGCAGTATTTT. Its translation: CASSLATYGTDTQYF.

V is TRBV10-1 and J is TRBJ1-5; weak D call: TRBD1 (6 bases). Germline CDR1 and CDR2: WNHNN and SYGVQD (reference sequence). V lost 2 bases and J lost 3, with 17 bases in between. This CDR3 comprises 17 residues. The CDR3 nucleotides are TGCGCCAGCAGTGAGCCTGGACAGCCCACCTTCAATCAGCCCCAGCATTTT. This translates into CASSEPGQPTFNQPQHF.

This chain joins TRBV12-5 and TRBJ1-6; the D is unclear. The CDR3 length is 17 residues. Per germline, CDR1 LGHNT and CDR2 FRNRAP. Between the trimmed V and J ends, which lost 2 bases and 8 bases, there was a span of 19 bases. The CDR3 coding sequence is TGTGCTAGTGGTTTGATTCGGACCCGGCCGACGGATTCACCCCTCCACTTT. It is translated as CASGLIRTRPTDSPLHF.

CDR3 sequence: CASSYQQPGYGYTF. The DNA of the CDR3 is TGTGCCAGCAGCTATCAGCAACCGGGCTATGGCTACACCTTC. The V and J genes are TRBV7-9 and TRBJ1-2; no clear D. Trimming removed 4 bases at V and 4 bases at J, with 13 bases between. The CDR3 has 14 residues. Germline V CDR1 and CDR2: SEHNR, FQNEAQ (reference sequence).

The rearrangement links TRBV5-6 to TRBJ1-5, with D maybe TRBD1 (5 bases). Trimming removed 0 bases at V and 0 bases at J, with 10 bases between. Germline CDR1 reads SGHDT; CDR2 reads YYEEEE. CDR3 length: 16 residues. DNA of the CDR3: TGTGCCAGCAGCTTGGCCGTTCAGGGTAGCAATCAGCCCCAGCATTTT. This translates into CASSLAVQGSNQPQHF.

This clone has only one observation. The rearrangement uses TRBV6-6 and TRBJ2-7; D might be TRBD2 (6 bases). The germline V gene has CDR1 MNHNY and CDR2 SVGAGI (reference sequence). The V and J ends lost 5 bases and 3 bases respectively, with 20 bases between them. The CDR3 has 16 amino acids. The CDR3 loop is CASSTLGGDWSYEQYF. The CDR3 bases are TGTGCCAGCAGTACCCTAGGCGGGGACTGGAGCTACGAGCAGTACTTC.

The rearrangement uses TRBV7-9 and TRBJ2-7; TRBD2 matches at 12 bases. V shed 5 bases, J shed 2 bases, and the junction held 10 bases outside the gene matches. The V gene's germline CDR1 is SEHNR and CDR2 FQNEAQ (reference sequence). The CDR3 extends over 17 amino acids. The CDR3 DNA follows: TGTGCCAGCAGCACCGGGACTAGCGGGCTGGGGACCTACGAGCAGTACTTC. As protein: CASSTGTSGLGTYEQYF. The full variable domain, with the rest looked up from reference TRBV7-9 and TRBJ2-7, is DTGVSQNPRHKITKRGQNVTFRCDPISEHNRLYWYRQTLGQGPEFLTYFQNEAQLEKSRLLSDRFSAERPKGSFSTLEIQRTEQGDSAMYLCASSTGTSGLGTYEQYFGPGTRLTVT.

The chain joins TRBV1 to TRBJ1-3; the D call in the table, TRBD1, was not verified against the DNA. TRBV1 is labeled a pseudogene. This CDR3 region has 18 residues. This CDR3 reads CTSSFRPPRGQGPGTIYF. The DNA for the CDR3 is TGCACCAGCAGCTTCCGCCCCCCCCGGGGACAGGGACCCGGCACCATATATTTT.

CDR3 sequence: CASSLLDRGPYEQYF. DNA for the CDR3: TGTGCCAGCAGCTTGTTGGACAGGGGGCCCTACGAGCAGTACTTC. V is TRBV7-2 and J is TRBJ2-7; 11 bases align to TRBD1. The CDR3 spans 15 residues. In germline, CDR1 is SGHTA, CDR2 FQGNSA. V dropped 3 bases and J dropped 2; count of bases not matched to a gene: 3.

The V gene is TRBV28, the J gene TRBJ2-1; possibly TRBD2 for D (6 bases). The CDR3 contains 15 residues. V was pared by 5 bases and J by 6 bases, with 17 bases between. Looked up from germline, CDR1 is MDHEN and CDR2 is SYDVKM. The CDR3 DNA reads TGTGCCAGCAGTGGCCGGGACTCCATCGGCAATGAGCAGTTCTTC. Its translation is CASSGRDSIGNEQFF.

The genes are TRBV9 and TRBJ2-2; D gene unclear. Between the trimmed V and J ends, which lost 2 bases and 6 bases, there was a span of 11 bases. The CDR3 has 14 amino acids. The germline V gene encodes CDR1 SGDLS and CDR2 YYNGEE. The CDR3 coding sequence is TGTGCCAGCAGCGTGGGTGGTGCACCCGGGGAGCTGTTTTTT. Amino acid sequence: CASSVGGAPGELFF. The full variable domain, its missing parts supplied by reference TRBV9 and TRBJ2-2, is DSGVTQTPKHLITATGQRVTLRCSPRSGDLSVYWYQQSLDQGLQFLIQYYNGEERAKGNILERFSAQQFPDLHSELNLSSLELGDSALYFCASSVGGAPGELFFGEGSRLTVL.

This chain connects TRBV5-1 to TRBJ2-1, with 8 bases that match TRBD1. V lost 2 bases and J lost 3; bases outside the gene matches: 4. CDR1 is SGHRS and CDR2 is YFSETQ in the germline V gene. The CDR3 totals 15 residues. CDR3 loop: CASSFQTGDYNEQFF. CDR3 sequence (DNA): TGCGCCAGCAGCTTCCAGACAGGGGACTACAATGAGCAGTTCTTC.

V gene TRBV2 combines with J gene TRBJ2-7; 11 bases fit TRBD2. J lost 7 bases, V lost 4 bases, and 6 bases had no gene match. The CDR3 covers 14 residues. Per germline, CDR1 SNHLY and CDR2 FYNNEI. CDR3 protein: CASSGLAGGREQYF. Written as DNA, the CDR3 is TGTGCCAGCAGTGGTCTAGCGGGGGGTCGTGAGCAGTACTTC.

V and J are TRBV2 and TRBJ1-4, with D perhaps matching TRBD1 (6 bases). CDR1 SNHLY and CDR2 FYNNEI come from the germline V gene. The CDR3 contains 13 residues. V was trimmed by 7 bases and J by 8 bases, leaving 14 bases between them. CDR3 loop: CASINPGDEKLFF. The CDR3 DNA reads TGTGCCAGCATAAACCCAGGGGACGAAAAACTGTTTTTT.

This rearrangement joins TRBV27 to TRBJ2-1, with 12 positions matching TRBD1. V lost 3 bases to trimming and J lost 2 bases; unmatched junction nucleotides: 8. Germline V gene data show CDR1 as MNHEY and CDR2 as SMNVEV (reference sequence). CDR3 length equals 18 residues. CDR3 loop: CASSLSRDRGLPYNEQFF. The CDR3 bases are TGTGCCAGCAGTTTGTCCCGGGACAGGGGGCTCCCCTACAATGAGCAGTTCTTC.

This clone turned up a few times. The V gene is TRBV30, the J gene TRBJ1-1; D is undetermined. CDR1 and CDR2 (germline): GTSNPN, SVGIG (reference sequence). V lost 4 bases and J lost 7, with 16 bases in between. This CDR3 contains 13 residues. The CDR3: CAWNEVGTLEAFF. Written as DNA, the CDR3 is TGTGCCTGGAATGAGGTTGGTACACTTGAAGCTTTCTTT. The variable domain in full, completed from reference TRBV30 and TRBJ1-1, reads SQTIHQWPATLVQPVGSPLSLECTVEGTSNPNLYWYRQAAGRGLQLLFYSVGIGQISSEVPQNLSASRPQDRQFILSSKKLLLSDSGFYLCAWNEVGTLEAFFGQGTRLTVV.

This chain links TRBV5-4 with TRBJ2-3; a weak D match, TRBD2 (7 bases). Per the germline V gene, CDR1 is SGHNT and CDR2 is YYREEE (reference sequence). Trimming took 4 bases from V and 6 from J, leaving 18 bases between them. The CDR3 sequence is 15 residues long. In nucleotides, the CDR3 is TGTGCCAGCAGCCCGGGACAAGCGGGGATGGATACGCAGTATTTT. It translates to CASSPGQAGMDTQYF. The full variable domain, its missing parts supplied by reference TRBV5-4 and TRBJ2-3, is ETGVTQSPTHLIKTRGQQVTLRCSSQSGHNTVSWYQQALGQGPQFIFQYYREEENGRGNFPPRFSGLQFPNYSSELNVNALELDDSALYLCASSPGQAGMDTQYFGPGTRLTVL.

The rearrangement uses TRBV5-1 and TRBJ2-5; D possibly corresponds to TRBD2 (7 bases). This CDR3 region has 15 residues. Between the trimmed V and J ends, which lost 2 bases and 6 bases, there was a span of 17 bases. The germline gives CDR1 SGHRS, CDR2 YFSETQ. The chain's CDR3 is CASSLGRGAEKTQYF. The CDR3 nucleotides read TGCGCCAGCAGCTTAGGACGGGGGGCTGAAAAGACCCAGTACTTC.

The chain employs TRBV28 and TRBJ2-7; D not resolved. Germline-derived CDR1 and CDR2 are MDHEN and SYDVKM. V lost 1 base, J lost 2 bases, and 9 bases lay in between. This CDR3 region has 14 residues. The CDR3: CASSLLGYPYEQYF. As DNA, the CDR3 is TGTGCCAGCAGTTTATTAGGGTACCCCTACGAGCAGTACTTC. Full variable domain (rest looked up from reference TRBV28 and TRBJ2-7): DVKVTQSSRYLVKRTGEKVFLECVQDMDHENMFWYRQDPGLGLRLIYFSYDVKMKEKGDIPEGYSVSREKKERFSLILESASTNQTSMYLCASSLLGYPYEQYFGPGTRLTVT.

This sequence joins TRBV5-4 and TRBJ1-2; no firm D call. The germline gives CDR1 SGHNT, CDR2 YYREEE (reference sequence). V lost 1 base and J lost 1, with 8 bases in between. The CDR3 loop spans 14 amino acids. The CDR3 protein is CASSLRQLNYGYTF. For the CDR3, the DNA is TGTGCCAGCAGCTTGAGGCAGCTTAACTATGGCTACACCTTC.

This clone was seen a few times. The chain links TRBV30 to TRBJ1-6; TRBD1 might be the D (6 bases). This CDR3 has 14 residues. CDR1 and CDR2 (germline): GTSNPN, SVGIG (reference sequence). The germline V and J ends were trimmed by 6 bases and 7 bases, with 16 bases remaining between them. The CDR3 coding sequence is TGTGCCTGCTATTCCCCAGGGGAAAATTCACCCCTCCACTTT. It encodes CACYSPGENSPLHF.